This section outlines one T cell receptor beta chain sequence together with its context. The data originate from a study of blood T cell repertoires in COVID-19. As for the study in general: Acute and convalescent COVID-19 samples came from the United States, Italy and Spain. Sources were T cells, B-cell-depleted T cells, or PBMCs; the material itself was cDNA or gDNA.

Trimming cost V 0 bases and J 1 base; bases outside gene matches: 0. This CDR3 comprises 15 residues. Germline CDR1 and CDR2: SGHNT and YYREEE (reference sequence). As originally analysed: Estimation of nucleated cell counts was performed using reference gene primer amplification. The assay was immunoSEQ multiplex PCR, and TCRdb's table has in-frame clones only and misses some. That table gives V, J and clone size, and the DNA gave D and trimming. The table shows approximately 150,000 clones, with approximately 90% occurring only once. The clonotype originates from a middle-aged man who had recovered from COVID-19. Sequenced material: peripheral blood. V is TRBV5-4 and J is TRBJ2-1; 8 bases are a match to TRBD1. The CDR3 DNA reads as TGTGCCAGCAGCTTGGACAGGGGGTCCTACAATGAGCAGTTCTTC. Translated, it gives CASSLDRGSYNEQFF.